Following are 11 T cell receptor beta chains from one sample sequenced in a study of T cells in Graves' hyperthyroidism and ophthalmopathy (dated by TCRdb to about 2019). The receptor library was made with multiplex PCR. Sequencing was carried out with an Illumina HiSeq 2000. TCR beta CDR3 regions were amplified from RNA transcripts. For the first round of RT-PCR on the TCR CDR3, the HTBI primer set was used together with the Qiagen OneStep RT-PCR kit. The public reads were quality trimmed at Q25 with fastp and then assembled into clones with MiXCR by TCRdb, keeping productive beta chains. Every CDR3 protein is listed once, alongside the most common genes and DNA of its rows. The sample table lists 450,000 to 600,000 distinct CDR3 sequences, 13% to 15% of them with a count of one. Clones ranked in the top ten supply about 15% of the sample. Sample: blood. Receptors originate from a woman aged 35 to 49 with Graves' hyperthyroidism.

This clonotype was observed at least ten times. This sequence joins TRBV20-1 and TRBJ2-1, with 11 bases matching TRBD2. Germline trimming cut 1 base from V and 5 bases from J; bases unmatched to any gene: 7. The CDR3 loop spans 16 amino acids. The germline gives CDR1 DFQATT, CDR2 SNEGSKA (reference sequence). The CDR3 is CSARVPIAGGHNEQFF. DNA of the CDR3: TGCAGTGCTAGAGTCCCGATAGCGGGAGGGCACAATGAGCAGTTCTTC.

Comment on this clonotype: The junction departs from germline at one end; a sequencing error may be responsible. The rearrangement joins TRBV7-2 to TRBJ1-2; D perhaps matches TRBD1 (5 bases). The CDR3 has 13 amino acids. The germline CDR1 and CDR2 sequences are SGHTA and FQGNSA. CDR3 region: CASGLGRAYGYTF. As DNA, the CDR3 is TGTGCCAGCGGCTTAGGCAGGGCTTATGGCTACACCTTC.

The chain is built from TRBV3-1 and TRBJ1-5; tentative D call: TRBD1 (5 bases). The CDR3 consists of 15 residues. Trimming shortened V by 3 bases and J by 0 bases, and 9 bases separated the two germline ends. CDR1 is LGHDT and CDR2 is YNNKEL in the germline V gene (reference sequence). The CDR3 loop reads CASSQGGRSNQPQHF. The CDR3 DNA reads as TGTGCCAGCAGCCAGGGGGGACGTAGCAATCAGCCCCAGCATTTT.

The chain joins TRBV11-1 to TRBJ2-4; 7 nucleotides match TRBD2. Germline V gene data show CDR1 as SGHAT and CDR2 as FQDESV (reference sequence). Trimming at V came to 2 bases and at J to 5 bases, leaving 9 bases not matched to a gene. The length of the CDR3 is 16 residues. CDR3 nucleotide sequence: TGTGCCAGCAGCTTACTGAGGGAGGGCCGGGAAAACATTCAGTACTTC. Amino acid sequence: CASSLLREGRENIQYF.

There are many counts of this clonotype. The chain employs TRBV6-1 and TRBJ2-5; 8 nucleotides align to TRBD1. The germline V gene encodes CDR1 MNHNS and CDR2 SASEGT. The length of the CDR3 is 14 residues. J was trimmed by 4 bases and V by 7 bases; bases with no gene match: 8. The CDR3 DNA sequence: TGTGCCAGCACTCAAATGACAGGGGTAGAGACCCAGTACTTC. Translated: CASTQMTGVETQYF.

Only a few counts were recorded for this clonotype. This rearrangement joins TRBV4-2 to TRBJ1-1; D call uncertain. The CDR3 extends over 14 amino acids. V lost 0 bases, J lost 11 bases, and 16 bases lay in between. The germline V gene has CDR1 LGHNA and CDR2 YNFKEQ. CDR3 in DNA: TGTGCCAGCAGCCAAGATCAGGTGACGGTGGCGGCTTTCTTT. Its translation is CASSQDQVTVAAFF.

The chain couples TRBV28 to TRBJ2-2; the D is unclear. Per germline, CDR1 MDHEN and CDR2 SYDVKM. The CDR3 is 12 amino acids. V lost 6 bases to trimming and J lost 3 bases, with 5 bases between them. This chain's CDR3 is CASRDYTGELFF. The CDR3 DNA sequence: TGTGCCAGCAGGGATTACACCGGGGAGCTGTTTTTT.

The chain links TRBV5-1 to TRBJ2-5; 8 bases are shared with TRBD1. V lost 0 bases, J lost 4 bases, and 11 bases stayed unmatched. Germline CDR1 SGHRS, CDR2 YFSETQ. The CDR3 has 17 residues. CDR3 loop: CASSLEVRGQWGETQYF. The CDR3 nucleotides are TGCGCCAGCAGCTTGGAGGTCAGGGGGCAGTGGGGAGAGACCCAGTACTTC.

There are many counts of this clonotype. The V call is TRBV7-9, the J call TRBJ2-3; tentatively, D is TRBD1 or TRBD2 (5 bases each). The CDR3 length is 15 residues. V was pared by 3 bases and J by 0 bases, with 10 bases between. Germline values: CDR1 SEHNR, CDR2 FQNEAQ (reference sequence). The CDR3 protein is CASSFGTGSTDTQYF. The CDR3, as DNA: TGTGCCAGCAGCTTTGGGACGGGAAGCACAGATACGCAGTATTTT.

The rearrangement links TRBV10-3 to TRBJ2-7; 7 nucleotides match TRBD1. This CDR3 has 15 amino acids. Germline CDR1 reads ENHRY; CDR2 reads SYGVKD. V trimming: 2 bases; J trimming: 7 bases; junction bases outside the gene matches: 11. Written as DNA, the CDR3 is TGTGCCATCAGTGAGGCGACAGGGACCCCTCGGGAGCAGTACTTC. Residues: CAISEATGTPREQYF.

The chain carries TRBV27 and TRBJ2-1, with 14 bases that match TRBD2. The CDR3 has 18 residues. The V gene end was trimmed by 5 bases and the J gene end by 1 base; junction bases not matched to a gene: 7. The germline CDR1 and CDR2 sequences are MNHEY and SMNVEV (reference sequence). CDR3 nucleotides: TGTGCCAGCAGTCCCGGGACTAGCGGGAGTGGATCCTACAATGAGCAGTTCTTC. Its protein is CASSPGTSGSGSYNEQFF.